Presented here are 30 T cell receptor beta chains from one specimen sequenced in a study of T cells in Graves' hyperthyroidism and ophthalmopathy. TCR beta CDR3 region amplification was performed from RNA transcripts. Using the HTBI primer set, a first-round RT-PCR was run on the TCR CDR3. MiXCR was run by TCRdb on the multiplex PCR reads, yielding one entry per CDR3 protein. The sample yields roughly 300,000 distinct CDR3 sequences, around 13% seen once. Sequenced material: blood. Receptor source: a woman younger than 45 with Graves' hyperthyroidism.

This clonotype was counted ten times or more. V is TRBV10-3 and J is TRBJ2-2; 10 bases line up with TRBD2. Germline V gives CDR1 ENHRY, CDR2 SYGVKD. CDR3 length: 14 residues. The ends lost 9 bases at V and 1 base at J; junction bases unmatched: 2. CDR3 nucleotides: TGTGCCATTAGGACTAGCGGGAACACCGGGGAGCTGTTTTTT. It is translated as CAIRTSGNTGELFF.

This clonotype was counted at least ten times. This sequence joins TRBV19 and TRBJ2-7; 8 bases are a match to TRBD1. V was pared by 5 bases and J by 2 bases, with 5 bases of the junction left unmatched. The CDR3 has 14 amino acids. From germline, CDR1 is LNHDA and CDR2 SQIVND (reference sequence). DNA of the CDR3: TGTGCCAGTAGTGCGACAGGGGCAACCTACGAGCAGTACTTC. Amino acids: CASSATGATYEQYF.

V usage is TRBV29-1 and J usage is TRBJ2-7; no clear D gene. The CDR3 extends over 10 amino acids. Trimming took 6 bases from V and 5 from J, leaving 8 bases between them. Germline assignment: CDR1 SQVTM and CDR2 ANQGSEA. CDR3 sequence: CSVRNHEQYF. CDR3 bases: TGCAGCGTCCGTAACCACGAGCAGTACTTC.

This clonotype was seen at least ten times. An end of the junction does not agree with germline; a read error may underlie this. The rearrangement links TRBV28 to TRBJ1-1, with 8 bases identical to TRBD1. The CDR3 is 17 residues long. Germline assignment: CDR1 MDHEN and CDR2 SYDVKM. The CDR3 DNA is TGTGCCATCGGACAGGGTGGGCCCCGGGGATTGAACACTAAAGCTTTCTTT. This gives the protein CAIGQGGPRGLNTKAFF.

This clonotype was seen ten or more times. This chain uses TRBV7-9 with TRBJ2-5, with D possibly TRBD2 on 6 matching bases. The V gene's germline CDR1 is SEHNR and CDR2 FQNEAQ (reference sequence). This CDR3 has 11 amino acids. Trimming cost V 5 bases and J 9 bases, with 10 bases left between them. The CDR3 sequence: CASSGGGAQYF. As DNA, the CDR3 is TGTGCCAGCAGCGGCGGAGGGGCCCAGTACTTC.

This clonotype has a count of ten or more. The V call is TRBV2, the J call TRBJ2-7; tentatively, D is TRBD1 (5 bases). V dropped 5 bases and J dropped 1 base, with 24 bases sitting between them. The CDR3 is made up of 18 amino acids. In germline, CDR1 is SNHLY, CDR2 FYNNEI. CDR3 DNA: TGTGCCAGCAGTATTTCGCGAGAATTCAGGGATCGGTCCTACGAGCAGTACTTC. It specifies CASSISREFRDRSYEQYF.

The table lists this clonotype with many counts. The chain links TRBV12-5 to TRBJ1-5; tentatively, D is TRBD1 (6 bases). Deletions cut 1 base from V and 2 bases from J, with 6 bases between. CDR1 and CDR2 from the germline V gene are LGHNT and FRNRAP. There are 14 residues in the CDR3. CDR3 region: CASGLAGGNQPQHF. Here the CDR3 DNA reads TGTGCTAGTGGTTTGGCAGGGGGCAATCAGCCCCAGCATTTT.

In this sample, this clonotype turned up many times. This sequence joins TRBV6-1 and TRBJ1-6; no clear D gene. Per the germline V gene, CDR1 is MNHNS and CDR2 is SASEGT. The CDR3 has 15 residues. Trimming took 3 bases from V and 5 from J, leaving 11 bases between them. For the CDR3, the DNA is TGTGCCAGCAGTGAGTCGGGAACCAATAATTCACCCCTCCACTTT. It encodes CASSESGTNNSPLHF.

This clonotype was seen at least ten times. The chain has TRBV20-1 and TRBJ2-7; D might be TRBD2 (5 bases). The CDR3 runs 13 residues. Germline V gene sequence: CDR1 DFQATT, CDR2 SNEGSKA (reference sequence). The V and J ends lost 6 bases and 5 bases respectively, with 17 bases between them. The CDR3 reads CSALRTGADEQYF. Here the CDR3 DNA reads TGCAGTGCGCTTCGGACTGGCGCGGACGAGCAGTACTTC.

The table lists this clonotype with a few counts. The CDR3 sequence: CASSELGRRGEPQHF. The CDR3 DNA is TGTGCCAGCAGTGAATTAGGACGAAGAGGGGAGCCCCAGCATTTT. The chain employs TRBV28 and TRBJ1-5, with a possible D match to TRBD1 (5 bases). Germline values: CDR1 MDHEN, CDR2 SYDVKM. Trimming left V 5 bases short and J 8 bases short, with 19 bases between. CDR3 length: 15 amino acids.

V usage is TRBV7-3 and J usage is TRBJ2-5, with 7 bases fitting TRBD1. Losses at the gene ends were 1 base for V and 5 bases for J; bases not matched to a gene: 4. This CDR3 spans 14 amino acids. Germline V gives CDR1 SGHTA, CDR2 FQGTGA. The CDR3 bases are TGTGCCAGCAGCTTAAGAGGGACAGACGAGACCCAGTACTTC. Amino acids: CASSLRGTDETQYF.

This clonotype was detected ten times or more. V is TRBV28 and J is TRBJ2-2; D may be TRBD1 (7 bases). This CDR3 has 14 amino acids. V lost 10 bases and J 7 bases, leaving 19 bases between the germline ends. Germline CDR1 MDHEN, CDR2 SYDVKM. CDR3 DNA sequence: TGTGCCACCCAAGGGGTCAGGGGGGACGGGGAGCTGTTTTTT. Encoded protein: CATQGVRGDGELFF.

This chain connects TRBV14 to TRBJ1-2; no clear D. The CDR3 has 14 amino acids. CDR1 is SGHDN, CDR2 FVKESK, per germline. V was shortened by 1 base and J by 8 bases, with 14 bases between the two germline ends. The CDR3 sequence: CASSQGSEREGYTF. CDR3 bases: TGTGCCAGCAGCCAAGGTTCAGAGCGCGAGGGCTACACCTTC.

The V call is TRBV20-1, the J call TRBJ1-5; TRBD1 agrees at 11 bases. This CDR3 is built from 14 residues. Germline V gives CDR1 DFQATT, CDR2 SNEGSKA (reference sequence). The V segment lost 6 bases and the J segment 9 bases; nucleotides outside the gene matches: 10. CDR3: CSALGTGGSGPQHF. In DNA form, the CDR3 reads TGCAGTGCCCTGGGGACAGGGGGATCCGGGCCCCAGCATTTT.

At least ten counts were recorded for this clonotype. The chain carries TRBV20-1 and TRBJ2-3; 10 bases are shared with TRBD2. CDR3 length: 15 amino acids. CDR1 is DFQATT, CDR2 SNEGSKA, per germline (reference sequence). Germline trimming cut 5 bases from V and 8 bases from J; bases unmatched to any gene: 13. CDR3 bases: TGCAGTGCTGACGGGGCTAGCGGGAGCGTCGGTACGCAGTATTTT. As protein: CSADGASGSVGTQYF.

This clonotype was recorded at least ten times. The rearrangement joins TRBV28 to TRBJ2-5, with 11 positions matching TRBD2. The CDR3 spans 20 residues. Germline CDR1 is MDHEN and CDR2 is SYDVKM. Germline trimming cut 4 bases from V and 5 bases from J; bases unmatched to any gene: 21. Here the CDR3 reads CASSSGQPHPTSGRRETQYF. The CDR3 DNA reads TGTGCCAGCAGTTCGGGACAGCCGCACCCCACTAGCGGGAGAAGGGAGACCCAGTACTTC.

This clonotype was seen more than once but under ten times. V is TRBV5-1 and J is TRBJ1-1; no definite D call. Germline V gives CDR1 SGHRS, CDR2 YFSETQ. V gave up 2 bases and J gave up 6 bases, with 11 bases separating them. The CDR3 is 13 residues long. CDR3 loop: CASSLPKGAEAFF. In DNA form, the CDR3 reads TGCGCCAGCAGCTTACCAAAAGGCGCTGAAGCTTTCTTT.

This clonotype was counted ten times or more. The chain employs TRBV30 and TRBJ1-1; D is ambiguous. Germline CDR1 and CDR2: GTSNPN and SVGIG (reference sequence). This CDR3 contains 12 residues. Trimming removed 1 base at V and 1 base at J, with 4 bases between. DNA of the CDR3: TGTGCCTGGAGTGGACAGAACACTGAAGCTTTCTTT. Encoded protein: CAWSGQNTEAFF.

This clonotype appeared many times. The genes are TRBV11-2 and TRBJ2-2, with TRBD2 matching over 11 bases. The CDR3 is made up of 17 amino acids. Per germline, CDR1 SGHAT and CDR2 FQNNGV. J lost 6 bases, V lost 4 bases, and 10 bases had no gene match. For the CDR3, the DNA is TGTGCCAGCAGCTCCGGGGCAAGGACTAGCGGGTCCGGGGAGCTGTTTTTT. This gives the protein CASSSGARTSGSGELFF.

This clonotype was seen repeatedly, ten times or more. Relative to the germline gene, one junction end is altered; a read error may explain this. V is TRBV7-7 and J is TRBJ2-1, with a weak D call TRBD1 (6 bases). The germline gives CDR1 SSHAT, CDR2 FNYEAQ (reference sequence). There are 16 residues in the CDR3. The DNA of the CDR3 is TGTGCTAGCAGCGATTACAGGGTGAGCTCCTACAATGAGCAGTTCTTC. It encodes CASSDYRVSSYNEQFF.

This clonotype was seen many times. This chain links TRBV11-2 with TRBJ2-2, with D possibly matching TRBD2 (5 bases). CDR3 length: 14 residues. V lost 1 base to trimming and J lost 4 bases, with 7 bases between them. CDR1 is SGHAT and CDR2 is FQNNGV in the germline V gene. CDR3 nucleotide sequence: TGTGCCAGCAGCTTAGCGGGGAGCACCGGGGAGCTGTTTTTT. Translating it yields CASSLAGSTGELFF.

V gene TRBV6-5 combines with J gene TRBJ2-7; D could derive from TRBD1 or TRBD2 (5 bases each). Trimming shortened V by 4 bases and J by 7 bases, and 14 bases separated the two germline ends. The CDR3 is 13 amino acids. The germline V gene encodes CDR1 MNHEY and CDR2 SVGAGI. The CDR3 is CASSWGMGWEQYF. CDR3 sequence (DNA): TGTGCCAGCAGTTGGGGGATGGGGTGGGAGCAGTACTTC.

This clonotype came up many times. V and J are TRBV2 and TRBJ1-1; maybe TRBD1 (5 bases). V was trimmed by 4 bases and J by 1 base, leaving 10 bases between them. This CDR3 has 14 residues. The germline gives CDR1 SNHLY, CDR2 FYNNEI. The DNA of the CDR3 is TGTGCCAGCAGTGGTTTAGGGACGAACACTGAAGCTTTCTTT. Translating gives CASSGLGTNTEAFF.

There are many counts of this clonotype. This chain uses TRBV20-1 with TRBJ1-6, with 11 bases that match TRBD1. Germline CDR1 DFQATT, CDR2 SNEGSKA (reference sequence). V gave up 0 bases and J gave up 9 bases; unmatched junction bases: 7. The CDR3 runs to 16 residues. This chain's CDR3 is CSAREWTGGVSSPLHF. CDR3 in DNA: TGCAGTGCTAGAGAATGGACAGGGGGCGTGAGTTCACCCCTCCACTTT.

The rearrangement joins TRBV20-1 to TRBJ2-5; possible D gene TRBD2, 6 bases. CDR1 is DFQATT, CDR2 SNEGSKA, per germline (reference sequence). V gave up 6 bases and J gave up 9 bases, with 32 bases separating them. This CDR3 contains 17 residues. The CDR3 sequence is CSARPGDPGGIGLAQYF. CDR3 sequence (DNA): TGCAGTGCCCGACCTGGCGACCCAGGAGGGATAGGGCTGGCCCAGTACTTC.

This clonotype was found many times. The rearrangement joins TRBV6-2 or TRBV6-3 to TRBJ1-1, with 7 bases fitting TRBD1. Looked up from germline, CDR1 is MNHEY and CDR2 is SVGEGT. V gave up 2 bases and J gave up 7 bases; unmatched junction bases: 4. CDR3 size: 13 residues. The CDR3 reads CASSYADRVEAFF. The CDR3 DNA is TGTGCCAGCAGTTACGCCGACAGGGTTGAAGCTTTCTTT.

This clonotype came up a few times. The CDR3 DNA reads TGTGCCAGCAGCCGGACAGGGGTACGGGAGCAGTTCTTC. It yields the protein CASSRTGVREQFF. The chain combines TRBV27 with TRBJ2-1; 9 bases are a match to TRBD1. Unmatched junction bases numbered 7, after V lost 6 bases and J lost 10 bases. This CDR3 comprises 13 residues. In germline, CDR1 is MNHEY, CDR2 SMNVEV (reference sequence).

This clonotype showed up many times. CDR3 in DNA: TGTGCCAGCAGCCAAGTTAACACAGCCAACACAGATACGCAGTATTTT. This encodes CASSQVNTANTDTQYF. The chain links TRBV3-1 to TRBJ2-3; D unresolved. The length of the CDR3 is 16 residues. Germline V gene lookup returns CDR1 LGHDT and CDR2 YNNKEL (reference sequence). Trimming took 1 base from V and 2 from J, leaving 13 bases between them.

This clonotype has at least ten counts. The chain recombines TRBV28 with TRBJ2-5; possibly TRBD2 for D (6 bases). CDR1 is MDHEN, CDR2 SYDVKM, per germline. The CDR3 sequence is 16 residues long. V was trimmed by 6 bases and J by 2 bases, leaving 19 bases between them. Written as DNA, the CDR3 is TGTGCCAGCAGCGATAGCGGCGAGCGCCTACAAGAGACCCAGTACTTC. This gives the protein CASSDSGERLQETQYF.

The chain links TRBV5-4 to TRBJ2-1; possibly TRBD1 for D (5 bases). This CDR3 is built from 13 residues. The V and J ends lost 0 bases and 10 bases respectively, with 11 bases between them. Germline loops: CDR1 SGHNT, CDR2 YYREEE (reference sequence). CDR3: CASSLDWGREQFF. DNA of the CDR3: TGTGCCAGCAGCTTGGATTGGGGCCGGGAGCAGTTCTTC.